The 10 T cell receptor beta chains given below trace back to one sample, sequenced in a study of T cell responses to AZD1222 COVID-19 vaccine. TCRdb's copy holds only in-frame clones and misses some; the assay was immunoSEQ multiplex PCR. The sample shows around 110,000 clones, roughly nine tenths of them seen only once. The sample consisted of peripheral blood, taken 28 days after the second AZD1222 dose. The receptor set was obtained from an adult who received the AZD1222 COVID-19 vaccine.

The chain recombines TRBV19 with TRBJ1-1, with 9 positions matching TRBD1. V gave up 5 bases and J gave up 4 bases; unmatched junction bases: 14. The CDR3 runs 17 residues. CDR1 is LNHDA, CDR2 SQIVND, per germline (reference sequence). This CDR3 reads CASSPRSTGQGGTEAFF. The CDR3 nucleotides are TGTGCCAGTAGTCCCCGATCAACGGGACAGGGAGGCACTGAAGCTTTCTTT.

This chain uses TRBV3-1 (or the pseudogene TRBV3-2) with TRBJ1-1, with D possibly matching TRBD1 (5 bases). V was clipped by 5 bases and J by 3 bases, with 16 bases between them. The CDR3 has 15 amino acids. Per germline, CDR1 LGHDT and CDR2 YNNKEL (reference sequence). The CDR3 region has the DNA TGTGCCAGCAGCTTCGTCGGGGGTATGGACACTGAAGCTTTCTTT. Its protein is CASSFVGGMDTEAFF.

V gene TRBV28 combines with J gene TRBJ1-4; D is perhaps TRBD1 (5 bases). The CDR3 has 14 residues. Germline V gene sequence: CDR1 MDHEN, CDR2 SYDVKM. The V and J ends lost 7 bases and 8 bases respectively, with 17 bases between them. CDR3 DNA sequence: TGTGCCAGCAATAAAGGGCAGGGATGGGAAAAACTGTTTTTT. This encodes CASNKGQGWEKLFF. The full variable domain, in which reference TRBV28 and TRBJ1-4 provide the parts outside the CDR3, is DVKVTQSSRYLVKRTGEKVFLECVQDMDHENMFWYRQDPGLGLRLIYFSYDVKMKEKGDIPEGYSVSREKKERFSLILESASTNQTSMYLCASNKGQGWEKLFFGSGTQLSVL.

The gene calls are TRBV4-1 and TRBJ2-1; the D is unclear. The V end was cut by 1 base, the J end by 12 bases, with 13 bases between. The CDR3 runs 13 residues. The germline gives CDR1 MGHRA, CDR2 YSYEKL. CDR3 DNA: TGCGCCAGCAGCCAAGTTTCCGTGGCTTGGCAGTTCTTC. Translating gives CASSQVSVAWQFF.

V is TRBV14 and J is TRBJ2-5, with 7 bases aligning to TRBD1. V was clipped by 0 bases and J by 5 bases; unmatched bases: 6. The CDR3 totals 15 residues. Germline values: CDR1 SGHDN, CDR2 FVKESK. CDR3 loop: CASSQDRGGWETQYF. Here the CDR3 DNA reads TGTGCCAGCAGCCAAGATCGAGGGGGCTGGGAGACCCAGTACTTC.

The J gene is TRBJ2-1, the V gene TRBV11-3; the D is unclear. The germline CDR1 and CDR2 sequences are SGHNT and YENEEA. The CDR3 runs to 14 residues. V was cut by 1 base and J by 7 bases, with 11 bases left in between. Here the CDR3 reads CASSLGPPGNEQFF. Written as DNA, the CDR3 is TGTGCCAGCAGCTTAGGTCCCCCAGGAAATGAGCAGTTCTTC.

This chain links TRBV13 with TRBJ1-4; TRBD1 matches at 9 bases. The V gene's germline CDR1 is PRHDT and CDR2 FYEKMQ (reference sequence). V dropped 5 bases and J dropped 7; count of bases not matched to a gene: 14. The CDR3 totals 17 residues. The CDR3 region is CASSQGTGMFRGEKLFF. The DNA of the CDR3 is TGTGCCAGCAGCCAGGGGACAGGGATGTTTCGCGGTGAAAAACTGTTTTTT.

This clone was recorded once. The chain joins TRBV7-6 to TRBJ1-6, with D possibly being TRBD1 (5 bases). Trimming shortened V by 3 bases and J by 8 bases, and 14 bases separated the two germline ends. The CDR3 contains 15 residues. Germline V lookup: CDR1 SGHVS, CDR2 FNYEAQ. This chain's CDR3 is CASSLSREYDSPLHF. CDR3 nucleotides: TGTGCCAGCAGCTTGAGCAGGGAGTATGATTCACCCCTCCACTTT.

The chain joins TRBV9 to TRBJ2-7, with 11 nucleotides matching TRBD2. Germline V CDR1 and CDR2: SGDLS, YYNGEE. J was trimmed by 6 bases and V by 3 bases; bases with no gene match: 17. CDR3 length: 18 residues. CDR3 in amino acids: CASSASGRPHHRGSEQYF. CDR3 DNA sequence: TGTGCCAGCAGCGCTAGCGGGAGGCCTCATCATCGGGGGTCCGAGCAGTACTTC.

The V and J genes are TRBV7-9 and TRBJ2-3, with 7 bases lining up with TRBD1. V was pared by 5 bases and J by 1 base, with 6 bases of the junction left unmatched. This CDR3 has 15 residues. The germline V gene has CDR1 SEHNR and CDR2 FQNEAQ (reference sequence). CDR3 sequence (DNA): TGTGCCAGCAGCCCTCCCGGGACAGGCACAGATACGCAGTATTTT. Its protein product is CASSPPGTGTDTQYF.